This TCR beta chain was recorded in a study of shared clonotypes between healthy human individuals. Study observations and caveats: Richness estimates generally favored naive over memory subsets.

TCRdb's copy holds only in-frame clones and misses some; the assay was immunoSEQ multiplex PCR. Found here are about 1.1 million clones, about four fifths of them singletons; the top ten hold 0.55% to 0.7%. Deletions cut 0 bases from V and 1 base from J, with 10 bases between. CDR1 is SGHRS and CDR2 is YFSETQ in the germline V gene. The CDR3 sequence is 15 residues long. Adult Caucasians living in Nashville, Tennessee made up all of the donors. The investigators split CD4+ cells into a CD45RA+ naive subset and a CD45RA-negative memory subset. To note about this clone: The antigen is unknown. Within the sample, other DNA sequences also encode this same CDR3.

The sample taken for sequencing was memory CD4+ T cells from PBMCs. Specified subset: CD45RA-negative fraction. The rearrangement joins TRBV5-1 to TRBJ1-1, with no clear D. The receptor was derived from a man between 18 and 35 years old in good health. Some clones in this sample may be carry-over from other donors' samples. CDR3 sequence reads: CASSLAPGRNTEAFF. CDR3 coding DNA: TGCGCCAGCAGCTTGGCCCCAGGAAGGAACACTGAAGCTTTCTTT.